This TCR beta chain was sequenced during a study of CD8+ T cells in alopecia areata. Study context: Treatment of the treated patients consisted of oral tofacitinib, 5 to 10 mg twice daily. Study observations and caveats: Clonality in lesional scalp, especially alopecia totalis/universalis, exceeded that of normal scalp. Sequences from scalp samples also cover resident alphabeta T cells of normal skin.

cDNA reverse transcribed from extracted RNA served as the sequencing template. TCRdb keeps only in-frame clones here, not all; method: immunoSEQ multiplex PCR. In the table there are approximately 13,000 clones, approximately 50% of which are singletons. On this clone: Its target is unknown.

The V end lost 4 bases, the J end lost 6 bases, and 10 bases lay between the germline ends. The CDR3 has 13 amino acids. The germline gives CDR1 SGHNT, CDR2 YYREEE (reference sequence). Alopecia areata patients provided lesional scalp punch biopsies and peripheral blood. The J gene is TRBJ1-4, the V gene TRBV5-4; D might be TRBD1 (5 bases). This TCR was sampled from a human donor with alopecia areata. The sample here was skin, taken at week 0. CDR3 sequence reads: CASSQDTDEKLFF. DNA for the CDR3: TGTGCCAGCAGCCAGGACACTGATGAAAAACTGTTTTTT.